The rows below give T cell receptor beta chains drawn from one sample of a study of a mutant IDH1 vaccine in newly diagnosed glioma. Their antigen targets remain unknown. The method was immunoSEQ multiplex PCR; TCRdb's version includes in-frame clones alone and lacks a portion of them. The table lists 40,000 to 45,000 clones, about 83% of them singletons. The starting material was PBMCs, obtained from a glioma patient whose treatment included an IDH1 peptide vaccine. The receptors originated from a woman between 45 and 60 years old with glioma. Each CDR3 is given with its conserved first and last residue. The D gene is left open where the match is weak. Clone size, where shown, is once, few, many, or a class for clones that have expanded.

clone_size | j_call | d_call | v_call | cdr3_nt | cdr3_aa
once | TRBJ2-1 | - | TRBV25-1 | TGTGCCAGCAGTGAACCCGGACTGCTAGCCAATGAGCAGTTCTTC | CASSEPGLLANEQFF
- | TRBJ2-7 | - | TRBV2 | TGTGCCAGCGCTTACACAGGGCAATACGAGCAGTACTTC | CASAYTGQYEQYF
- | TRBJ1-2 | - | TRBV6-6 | TGTGCCAGCAGTTACGGGCGGAACTATGGCTACACCTTC | CASSYGRNYGYTF
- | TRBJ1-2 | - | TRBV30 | TGTGCCTGGAGTGGTACCTGGGACTATGGCTACACCTTC | CAWSGTWDYGYTF
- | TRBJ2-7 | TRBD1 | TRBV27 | TGTGCCAGCAGGGAACACTTTCCACAGGGGCCCTTGGCCTACGAGCAGTACTTC | CASREHFPQGPLAYEQYF
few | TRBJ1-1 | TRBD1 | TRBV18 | TGTGCCAGCTCACCGCGTTCATACCGGGACAGCTCTGAAGCTTTCTTT | CASSPRSYRDSSEAFF
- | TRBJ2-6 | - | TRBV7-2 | TGTGCCAGAAAGCTAGCAGGGTCCGGGGCCAACGTCCTGACTTTC | CARKLAGSGANVLTF
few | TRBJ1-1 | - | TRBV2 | TGTGCCAGCATGACCGCTTCGAGCACTGAAGCTTTCTTT | CASMTASSTEAFF
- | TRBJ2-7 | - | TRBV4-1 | TGCGCCAGCAGGGCCAAATCGGGGCCTTCCTACGAGCAGTACTTC | CASRAKSGPSYEQYF
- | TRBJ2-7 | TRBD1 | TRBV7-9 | TGTGCCAGCAGCTTAGGGACAGGTTTCGACGAGCAGTACTTC | CASSLGTGFDEQYF
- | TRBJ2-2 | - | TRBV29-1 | TGCAGCGTAGCTAACACACGGGCCTACACCGGGGAGCTGTTTTTT | CSVANTRAYTGELFF
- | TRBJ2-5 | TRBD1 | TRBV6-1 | TGTGCCAGCAGTGAAGAGTACAGGGGGACGGAGACCCAGTACTTC | CASSEEYRGTETQYF
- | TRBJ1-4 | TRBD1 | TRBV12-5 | TGTGCTAGTGGTTCGGGACAGGGAAGGGAAAAACTGTTTTTT | CASGSGQGREKLFF